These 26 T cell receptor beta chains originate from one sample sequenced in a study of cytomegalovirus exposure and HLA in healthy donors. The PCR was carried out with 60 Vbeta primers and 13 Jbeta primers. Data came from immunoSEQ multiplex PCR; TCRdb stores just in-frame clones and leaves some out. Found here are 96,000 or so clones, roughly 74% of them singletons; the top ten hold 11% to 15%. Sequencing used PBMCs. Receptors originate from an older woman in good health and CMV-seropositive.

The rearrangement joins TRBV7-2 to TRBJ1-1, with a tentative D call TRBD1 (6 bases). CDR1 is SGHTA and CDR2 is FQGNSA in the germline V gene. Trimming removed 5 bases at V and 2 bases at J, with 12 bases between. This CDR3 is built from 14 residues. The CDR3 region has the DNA TGTGCCAGCAGCCCCACAGGGTATAACACTGAAGCTTTCTTT. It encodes CASSPTGYNTEAFF.

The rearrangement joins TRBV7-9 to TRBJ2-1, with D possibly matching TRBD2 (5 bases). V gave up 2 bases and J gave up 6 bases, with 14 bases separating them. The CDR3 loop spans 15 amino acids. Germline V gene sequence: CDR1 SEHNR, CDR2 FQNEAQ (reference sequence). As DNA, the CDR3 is TGTGCCAGCAGCTTAAACCGGGAATGGGTCAATGAGCAGTTCTTC. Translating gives CASSLNREWVNEQFF.

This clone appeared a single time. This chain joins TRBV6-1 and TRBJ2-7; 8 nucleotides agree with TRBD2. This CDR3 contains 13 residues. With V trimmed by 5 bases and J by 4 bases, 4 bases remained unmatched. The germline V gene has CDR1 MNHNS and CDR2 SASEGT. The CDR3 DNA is TGTGCCAGCAGTTGGATAGCGGGGTACGAGCAGTACTTC. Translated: CASSWIAGYEQYF.

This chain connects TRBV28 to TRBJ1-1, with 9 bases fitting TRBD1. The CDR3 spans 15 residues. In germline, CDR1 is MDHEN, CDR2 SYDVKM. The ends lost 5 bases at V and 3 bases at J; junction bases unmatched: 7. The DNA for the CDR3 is TGTGCCAGCAGTCTACACAGGGGGCAGGACACTGAAGCTTTCTTT. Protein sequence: CASSLHRGQDTEAFF.

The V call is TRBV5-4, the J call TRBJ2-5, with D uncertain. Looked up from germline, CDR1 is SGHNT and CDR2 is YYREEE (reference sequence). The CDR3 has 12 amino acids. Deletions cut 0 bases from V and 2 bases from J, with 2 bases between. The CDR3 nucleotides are TGTGCCAGCAGCTTGGCGCAAGAGACCCAGTACTTC. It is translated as CASSLAQETQYF.

DNA of the CDR3: TGTGCCAGCAGCTACAGCTCCAGCCCCAATCAGCCCCAGCATTTT. Translated, it gives CASSYSSSPNQPQHF. The V gene is TRBV11-2, the J gene TRBJ1-5; D is unresolved. Per the germline V gene, CDR1 is SGHAT and CDR2 is FQNNGV. This CDR3 contains 15 residues. Trimming took 4 bases from V and 3 from J, leaving 13 bases between them.

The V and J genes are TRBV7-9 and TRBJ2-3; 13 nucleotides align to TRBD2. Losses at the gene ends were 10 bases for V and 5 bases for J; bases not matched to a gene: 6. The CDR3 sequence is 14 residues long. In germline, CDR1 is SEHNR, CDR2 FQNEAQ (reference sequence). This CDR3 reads CAIHTSGGGDTQYF. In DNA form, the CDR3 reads TGTGCCATACACACTAGCGGGGGGGGAGATACGCAGTATTTT.

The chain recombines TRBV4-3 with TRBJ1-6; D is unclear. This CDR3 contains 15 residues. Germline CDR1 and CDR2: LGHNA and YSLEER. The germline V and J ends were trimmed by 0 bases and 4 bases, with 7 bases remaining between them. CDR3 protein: CASSQDLRYNSPLHF. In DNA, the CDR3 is TGCGCCAGCAGCCAAGATTTGCGGTATAATTCACCCCTCCACTTT.

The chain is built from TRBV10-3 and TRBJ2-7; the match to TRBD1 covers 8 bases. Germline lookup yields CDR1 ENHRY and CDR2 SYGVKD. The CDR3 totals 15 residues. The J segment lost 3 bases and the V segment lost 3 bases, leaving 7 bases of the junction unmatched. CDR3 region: CAISDPGQADYEQYF. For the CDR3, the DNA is TGTGCCATCAGTGACCCGGGACAGGCAGACTACGAGCAGTACTTC.

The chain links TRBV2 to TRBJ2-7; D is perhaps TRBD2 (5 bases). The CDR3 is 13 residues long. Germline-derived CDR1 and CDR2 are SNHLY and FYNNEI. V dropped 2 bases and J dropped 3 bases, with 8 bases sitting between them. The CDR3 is CASSERGNYEQYF. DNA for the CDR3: TGTGCCAGCAGTGAACGGGGTAACTACGAGCAGTACTTC.

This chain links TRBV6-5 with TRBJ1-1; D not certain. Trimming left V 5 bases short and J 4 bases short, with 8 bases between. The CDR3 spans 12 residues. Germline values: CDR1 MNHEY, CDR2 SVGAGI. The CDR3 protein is CASSDRGTEAFF. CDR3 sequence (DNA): TGTGCCAGCAGTGATCGAGGCACTGAAGCTTTCTTT.

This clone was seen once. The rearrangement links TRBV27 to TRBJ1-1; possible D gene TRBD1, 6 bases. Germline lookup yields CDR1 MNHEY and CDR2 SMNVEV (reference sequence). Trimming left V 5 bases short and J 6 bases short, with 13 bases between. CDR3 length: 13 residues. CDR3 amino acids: CASSLQGMPEAFF. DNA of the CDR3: TGTGCCAGCAGTCTCCAGGGGATGCCTGAAGCTTTCTTT.

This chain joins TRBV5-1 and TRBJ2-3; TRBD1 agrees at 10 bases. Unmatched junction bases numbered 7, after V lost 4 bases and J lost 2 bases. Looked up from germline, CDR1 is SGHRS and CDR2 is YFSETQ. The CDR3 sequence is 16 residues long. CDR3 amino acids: CASSPRDRGPTDTQYF. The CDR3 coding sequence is TGCGCCAGCAGCCCCCGGGACAGGGGACCCACAGATACGCAGTATTTT.

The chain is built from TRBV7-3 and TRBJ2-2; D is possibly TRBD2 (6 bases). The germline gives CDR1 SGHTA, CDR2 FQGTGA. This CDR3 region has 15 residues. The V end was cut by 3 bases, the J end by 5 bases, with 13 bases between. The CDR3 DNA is TGTGCCAGCAGCTTCGGAGGGCCGGGGACCGGGGAGCTGTTTTTT. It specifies CASSFGGPGTGELFF.

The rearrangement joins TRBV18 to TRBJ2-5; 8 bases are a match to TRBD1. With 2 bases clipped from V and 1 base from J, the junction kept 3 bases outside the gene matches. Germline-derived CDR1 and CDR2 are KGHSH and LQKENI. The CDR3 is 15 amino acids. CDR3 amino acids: CASSPTGGAQETQYF. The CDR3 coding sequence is TGTGCCAGCTCACCAACAGGGGGTGCCCAAGAGACCCAGTACTTC.

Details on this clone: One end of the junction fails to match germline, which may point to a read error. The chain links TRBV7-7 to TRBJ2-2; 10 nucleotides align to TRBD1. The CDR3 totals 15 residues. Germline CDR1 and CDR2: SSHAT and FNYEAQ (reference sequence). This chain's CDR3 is CASSTRTGGHGELFF. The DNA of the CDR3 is TGTGCTAGCAGCACCCGGACAGGGGGTCACGGGGAGCTGTTTTTT.

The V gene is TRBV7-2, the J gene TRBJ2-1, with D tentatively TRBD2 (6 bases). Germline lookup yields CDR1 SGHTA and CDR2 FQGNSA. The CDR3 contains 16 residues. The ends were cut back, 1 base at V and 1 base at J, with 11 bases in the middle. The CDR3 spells CASSLGRESSYNEQFF. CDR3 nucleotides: TGTGCCAGCAGCTTAGGTCGGGAGTCGTCCTACAATGAGCAGTTCTTC.

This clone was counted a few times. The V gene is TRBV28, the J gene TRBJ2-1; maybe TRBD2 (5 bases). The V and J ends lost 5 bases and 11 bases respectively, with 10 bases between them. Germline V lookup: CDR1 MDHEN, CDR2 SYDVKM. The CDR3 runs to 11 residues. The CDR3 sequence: CASSPTRKQFF. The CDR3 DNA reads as TGTGCCAGCAGTCCAACTAGAAAGCAGTTCTTC.

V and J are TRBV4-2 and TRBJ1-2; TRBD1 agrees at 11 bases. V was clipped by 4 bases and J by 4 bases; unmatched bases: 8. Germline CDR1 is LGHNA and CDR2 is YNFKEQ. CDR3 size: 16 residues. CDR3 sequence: CASSRDGTGGSYGYTF. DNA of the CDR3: TGTGCCAGCAGCCGGGACGGGACAGGGGGGAGCTATGGCTACACCTTC.

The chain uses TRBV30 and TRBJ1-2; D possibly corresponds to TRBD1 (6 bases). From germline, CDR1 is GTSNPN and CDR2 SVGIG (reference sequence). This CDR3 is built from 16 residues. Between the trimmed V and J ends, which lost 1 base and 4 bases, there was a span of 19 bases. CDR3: CAWSDQRGTTTYGYTF. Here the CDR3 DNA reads TGTGCCTGGAGTGATCAGAGAGGGACAACAACCTATGGCTACACCTTC.

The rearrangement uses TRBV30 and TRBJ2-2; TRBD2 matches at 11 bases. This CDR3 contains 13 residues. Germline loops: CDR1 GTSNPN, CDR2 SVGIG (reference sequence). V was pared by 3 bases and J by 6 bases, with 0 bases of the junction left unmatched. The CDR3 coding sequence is TGTGCCTGGAGGACTAGCGGGGCCGGGGAGCTGTTTTTT. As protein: CAWRTSGAGELFF.

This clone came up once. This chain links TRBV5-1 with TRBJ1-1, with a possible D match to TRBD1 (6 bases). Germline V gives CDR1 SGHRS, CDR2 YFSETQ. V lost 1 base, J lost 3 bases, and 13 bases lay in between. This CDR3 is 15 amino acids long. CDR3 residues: CASSLYRVMDTEAFF. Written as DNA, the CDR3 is TGCGCCAGCAGCTTGTACAGGGTCATGGACACTGAAGCTTTCTTT.

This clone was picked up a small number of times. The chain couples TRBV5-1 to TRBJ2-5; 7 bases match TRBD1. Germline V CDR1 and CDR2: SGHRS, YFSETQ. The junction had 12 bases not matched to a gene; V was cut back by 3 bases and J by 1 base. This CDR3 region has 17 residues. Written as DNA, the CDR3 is TGCGCCAGCAGCTACGCGGGCGGCCGGGACAGCCAAGAGACCCAGTACTTC. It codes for CASSYAGGRDSQETQYF.

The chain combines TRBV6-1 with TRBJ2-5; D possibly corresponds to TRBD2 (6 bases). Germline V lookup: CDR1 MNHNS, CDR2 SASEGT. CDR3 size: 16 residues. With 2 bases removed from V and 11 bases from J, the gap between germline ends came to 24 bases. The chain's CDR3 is CASSESRDWDGAEQYF. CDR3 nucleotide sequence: TGTGCCAGCAGTGAATCGAGGGACTGGGACGGCGCAGAGCAGTACTTC.

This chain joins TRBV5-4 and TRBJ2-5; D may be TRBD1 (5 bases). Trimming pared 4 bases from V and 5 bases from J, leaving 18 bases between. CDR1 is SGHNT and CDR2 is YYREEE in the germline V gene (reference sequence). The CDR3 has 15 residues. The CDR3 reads CASSDSGKYMETQYF. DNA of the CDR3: TGTGCCAGCAGCGACTCAGGGAAGTACATGGAGACCCAGTACTTC.

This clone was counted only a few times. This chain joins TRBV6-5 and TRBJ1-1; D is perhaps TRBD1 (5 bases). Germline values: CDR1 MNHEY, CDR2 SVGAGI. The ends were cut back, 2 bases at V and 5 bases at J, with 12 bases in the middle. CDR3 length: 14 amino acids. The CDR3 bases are TGTGCCAGCAGTTACGAGACGGGGGGTACTGAAGCTTTCTTT. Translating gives CASSYETGGTEAFF.